This T cell receptor beta chain was profiled in a study of blood T cell repertoires in COVID-19. Study as a whole: Italy, Spain and the United States were the sources of the convalescent and acute COVID-19 samples. PBMCs, B-cell-depleted T cells, or T cells were the source of the cDNA or gDNA that made up the material.

Seattle's cohort entered during active infection and was followed longitudinally. As processed by the authors: Reference gene primers were amplified, and this amplification served to estimate nucleated cell counts. The assay was immunoSEQ multiplex PCR, and TCRdb's table has in-frame clones only and misses some. V and J calls and clone size are those listed in that table; D and trimming were worked out from the DNA. The profile shows over 95,000 clones, 75% to 90% of them singletons. V gave up 1 base and J gave up 3 bases; unmatched junction bases: 8. The CDR3 covers 18 residues. Germline V gene data show CDR1 as SGHTA and CDR2 as FQGNSA. This clone was picked up one time.

The sequence derives from an older woman with COVID-19, enrolled during active disease. This chain links TRBV7-2 with TRBJ2-2, with 10 bases that match TRBD2. Specimen: peripheral blood. The DNA for the CDR3 is TGTGCCAGCAGCTTAGATGCCAGCGGGGGGGCGTACACCGGGGAGCTGTTTTTT. Its protein product is CASSLDASGGAYTGELFF.